The present T cell receptor beta chain was sequenced within a study of blood T cell repertoires in COVID-19. Background on the study: Acute and convalescent COVID-19 specimens originated in the United States, Italy and Spain. T cells, B-cell-depleted T cells, or PBMCs provided the cDNA or gDNA that served as material.

Original data processing: The authors estimated nucleated cell counts from reference gene primer amplification. Libraries were prepared by immunoSEQ multiplex PCR; TCRdb keeps only in-frame clonotypes and omits some of them. The DNA was the basis for D and trimming; V, J and clone size are from that table. The sample holds roughly 66,000 clones, approximately 80% seen once. The CDR3 consists of 12 residues. The germline V and J ends were trimmed by 7 bases and 6 bases, with 11 bases remaining between them. The germline CDR1 and CDR2 sequences are MNHEY and SMNVEV (reference sequence). The chain carries TRBV27 and TRBJ2-3; D call uncertain. The sample was peripheral blood. The source is a man aged 55 to 70 with acute or convalescent COVID-19. The CDR3 DNA sequence: TGTGCCAGCAAAGCCCCCCCGGATACGCAGTATTTT. Amino acid sequence: CASKAPPDTQYF.